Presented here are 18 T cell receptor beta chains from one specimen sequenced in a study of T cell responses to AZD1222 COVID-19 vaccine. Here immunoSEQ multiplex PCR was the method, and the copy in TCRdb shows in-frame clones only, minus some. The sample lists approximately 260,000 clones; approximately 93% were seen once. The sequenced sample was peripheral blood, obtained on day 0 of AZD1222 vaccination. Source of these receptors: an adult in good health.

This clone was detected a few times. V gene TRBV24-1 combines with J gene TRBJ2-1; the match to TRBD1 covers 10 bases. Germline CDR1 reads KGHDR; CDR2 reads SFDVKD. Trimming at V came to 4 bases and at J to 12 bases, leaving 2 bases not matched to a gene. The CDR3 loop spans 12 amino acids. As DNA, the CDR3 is TGTGCCACCAGTGAGACAGGGGGCTTGCAGTTCTTC. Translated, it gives CATSETGGLQFF.

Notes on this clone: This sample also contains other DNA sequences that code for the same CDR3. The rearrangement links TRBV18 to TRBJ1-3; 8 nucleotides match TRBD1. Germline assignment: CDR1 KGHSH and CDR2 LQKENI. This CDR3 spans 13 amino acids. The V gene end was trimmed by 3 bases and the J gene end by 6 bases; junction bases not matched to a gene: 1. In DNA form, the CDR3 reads TGTGCCAGCTCACCGGACAGGGAAAACACCATATATTTT. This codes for CASSPDRENTIYF.

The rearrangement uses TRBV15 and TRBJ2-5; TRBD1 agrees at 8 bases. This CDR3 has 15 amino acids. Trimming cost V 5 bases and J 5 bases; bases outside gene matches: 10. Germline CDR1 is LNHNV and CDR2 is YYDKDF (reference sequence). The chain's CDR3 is CATSPRTGFSETQYF. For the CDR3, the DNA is TGTGCCACCAGCCCCCGGACAGGGTTTTCGGAGACCCAGTACTTC. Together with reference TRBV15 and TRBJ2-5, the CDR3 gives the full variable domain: DAMVIQNPRYQVTQFGKPVTLSCSQTLNHNVMYWYQQKSSQAPKLLFHYYDKDFNNEADTPDNFQSRRPNTSFCFLDIRSPGLGDTAMYLCATSPRTGFSETQYFGPGTRLLVL.

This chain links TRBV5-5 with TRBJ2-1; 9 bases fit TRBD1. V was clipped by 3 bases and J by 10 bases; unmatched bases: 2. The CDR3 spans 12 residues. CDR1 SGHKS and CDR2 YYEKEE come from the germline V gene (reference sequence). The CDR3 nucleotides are TGTGCCAGCAGCTGGACAGGGGCGGAGCAGTTCTTC. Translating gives CASSWTGAEQFF.

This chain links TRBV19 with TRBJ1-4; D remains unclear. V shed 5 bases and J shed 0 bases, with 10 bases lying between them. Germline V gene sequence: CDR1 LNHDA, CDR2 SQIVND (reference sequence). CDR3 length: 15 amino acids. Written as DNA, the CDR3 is TGTGCCAGTAGTTCCTTAGCGGCAACTAATGAAAAACTGTTTTTT. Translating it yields CASSSLAATNEKLFF. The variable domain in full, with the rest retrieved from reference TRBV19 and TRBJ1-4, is DGGITQSPKYLFRKEGQNVTLSCEQNLNHDAMYWYRQDPGQGLRLIYYSQIVNDFQKGDIAEGYSVSREKKESFPLTVTSAQKNPTAFYLCASSSLAATNEKLFFGSGTQLSVL.

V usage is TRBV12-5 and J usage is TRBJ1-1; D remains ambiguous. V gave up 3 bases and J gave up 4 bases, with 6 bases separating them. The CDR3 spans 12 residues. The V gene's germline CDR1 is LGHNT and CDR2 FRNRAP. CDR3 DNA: TGTGCTAGTGGTTTTCTGGGCACTGAAGCTTTCTTT. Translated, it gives CASGFLGTEAFF. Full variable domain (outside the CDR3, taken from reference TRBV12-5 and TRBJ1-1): DARVTQTPRHKVTEMGQEVTMRCQPILGHNTVFWYRQTMMQGLELLAYFRNRAPLDDSGMPKDRFSAEMPDATLATLKIQPSEPRDSAVYFCASGFLGTEAFFGQGTRLTVV.

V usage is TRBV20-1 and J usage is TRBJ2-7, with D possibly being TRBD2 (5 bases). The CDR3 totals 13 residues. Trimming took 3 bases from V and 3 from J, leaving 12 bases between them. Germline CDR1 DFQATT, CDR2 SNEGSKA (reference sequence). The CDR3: CSASLRAIYEQYF. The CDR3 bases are TGCAGTGCTAGTCTGCGGGCTATCTACGAGCAGTACTTC.

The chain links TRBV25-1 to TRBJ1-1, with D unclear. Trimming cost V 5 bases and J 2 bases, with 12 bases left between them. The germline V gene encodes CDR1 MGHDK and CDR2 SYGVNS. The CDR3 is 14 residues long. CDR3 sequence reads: CASSSTNTNTEAFF. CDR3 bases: TGTGCCAGCAGTTCGACTAACACCAACACTGAAGCTTTCTTT.

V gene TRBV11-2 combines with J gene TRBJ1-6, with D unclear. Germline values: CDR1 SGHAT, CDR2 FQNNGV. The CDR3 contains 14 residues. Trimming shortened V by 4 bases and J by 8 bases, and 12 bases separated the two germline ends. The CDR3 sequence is CASSSKPDYSPLHF. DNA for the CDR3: TGTGCCAGCAGCTCCAAACCTGACTATTCACCCCTCCACTTT.

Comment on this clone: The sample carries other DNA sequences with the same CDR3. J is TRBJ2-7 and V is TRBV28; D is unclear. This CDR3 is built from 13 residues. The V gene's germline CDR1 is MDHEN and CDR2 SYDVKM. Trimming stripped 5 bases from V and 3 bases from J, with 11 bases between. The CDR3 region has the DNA TGTGCCAGCAGTCTAGGACGGAACTACGAGCAGTACTTC. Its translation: CASSLGRNYEQYF.

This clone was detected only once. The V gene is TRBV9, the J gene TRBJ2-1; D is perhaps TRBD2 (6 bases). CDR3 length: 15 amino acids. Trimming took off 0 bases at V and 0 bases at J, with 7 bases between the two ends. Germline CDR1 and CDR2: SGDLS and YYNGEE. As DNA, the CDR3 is TGTGCCAGCAGCGTAGGCGGGAACTCCTACAATGAGCAGTTCTTC. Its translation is CASSVGGNSYNEQFF.

CDR3 region: CASSFPLSNYEQYF. DNA of the CDR3: TGTGCCAGCAGTTTCCCCTTATCTAACTACGAGCAGTACTTC. The V call is TRBV28, the J call TRBJ2-7; no definite D call. This CDR3 comprises 14 residues. The ends were cut back, 3 bases at V and 3 bases at J, with 12 bases in the middle. Germline V gene data show CDR1 as MDHEN and CDR2 as SYDVKM.

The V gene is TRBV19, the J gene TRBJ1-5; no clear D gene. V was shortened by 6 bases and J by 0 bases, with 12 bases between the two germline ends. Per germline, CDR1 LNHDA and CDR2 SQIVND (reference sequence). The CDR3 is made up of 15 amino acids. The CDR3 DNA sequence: TGTGCCAGTAGCGAGGTGGGTTATAGCAATCAGCCCCAGCATTTT. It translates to CASSEVGYSNQPQHF.

CDR3 sequence (DNA): TGCGCCAGCAGCTTGGTTGGGGTTAACGAGCAGTACTTC. Protein: CASSLVGVNEQYF. The V call is TRBV5-1, the J call TRBJ2-7; no clear D gene. Trimming stripped 0 bases from V and 5 bases from J, with 9 bases between. Germline V gene sequence: CDR1 SGHRS, CDR2 YFSETQ. This CDR3 contains 13 residues.

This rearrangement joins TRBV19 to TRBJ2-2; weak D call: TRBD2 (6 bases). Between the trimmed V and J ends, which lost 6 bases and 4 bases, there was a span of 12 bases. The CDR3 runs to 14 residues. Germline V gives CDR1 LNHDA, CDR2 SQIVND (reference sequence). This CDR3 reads CASRRDFITGELFF. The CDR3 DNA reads TGTGCCAGTAGGAGGGACTTTATCACCGGGGAGCTGTTTTTT.

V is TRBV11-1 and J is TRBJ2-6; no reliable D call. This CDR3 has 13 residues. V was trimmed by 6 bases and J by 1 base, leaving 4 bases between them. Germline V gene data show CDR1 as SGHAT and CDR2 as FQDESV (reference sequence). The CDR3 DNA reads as TGTGCCAGCAGGCCATCTGGGGCCAACGTCCTGACTTTC. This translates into CASRPSGANVLTF.

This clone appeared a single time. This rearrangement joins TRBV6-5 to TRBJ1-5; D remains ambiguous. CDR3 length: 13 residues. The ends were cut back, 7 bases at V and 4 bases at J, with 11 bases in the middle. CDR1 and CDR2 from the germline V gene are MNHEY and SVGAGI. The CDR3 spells CASTPEGNQPQHF. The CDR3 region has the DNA TGTGCCAGCACCCCTGAGGGTAATCAGCCCCAGCATTTT.

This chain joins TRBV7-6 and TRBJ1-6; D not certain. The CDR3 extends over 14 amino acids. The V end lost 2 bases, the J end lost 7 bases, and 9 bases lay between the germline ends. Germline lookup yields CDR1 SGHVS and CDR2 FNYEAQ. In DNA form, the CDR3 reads TGTGCCAGCAGCTTACCCGGAAAGAATTCACCCCTCCACTTT. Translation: CASSLPGKNSPLHF.